This entry is about one TCR beta chain. The data originate from a study of shared clonotypes between healthy human individuals. Clones were read by immunoSEQ multiplex PCR, and TCRdb kept only the in-frame ones, dropping some. The table lists 2 million to 2.5 million clones, just over 90% of them singletons. The germline gives CDR1 MNHNS, CDR2 SASEGT. V lost 7 bases to trimming and J lost 7 bases; unmatched junction nucleotides: 6. The length of the CDR3 is 12 residues. The sequenced sample was naive CD4+ T cells from PBMCs. Subset denoted: CD45RA+ positively selected. The V and J genes are TRBV6-1 and TRBJ1-1; 7 nucleotides match TRBD1. The source is a man younger than 35 in good health. Some clones in this sample may be carry-over from other donors' samples. The DNA of the CDR3 is TGTGCCAGCACCCAGGGGGGCGGTGAAGCTTTCTTT. Translating it yields CASTQGGGEAFF.